This T cell receptor beta chain stems from a study of siplizumab effects on memory and regulatory T cells. Study outcomes and limitations: Proliferating Tregs in siplizumab cultures were never verified as suppressive.

Remarks on this clone: Its antigen is still unknown.

The protocol was immunoSEQ multiplex PCR, while the TCRdb copy is restricted to in-frame clones and leaves out a portion. The table has 10,000 or so clones, about 45% seen once; the top ten hold around a fifth. Coculturing was carried out on the mixed lymphocyte reaction cells. It lasted 6 days and was done at 37°C. The germline V gene encodes CDR1 SGHVS and CDR2 FQNEAQ. This CDR3 contains 12 residues. V dropped 5 bases and J dropped 13; count of bases not matched to a gene: 9. The chain joins TRBV7-8 to TRBJ2-7; 9 bases are shared with TRBD1. Sequencing was done on a sample of CFSE-low (dividing) CD4+ T cells sorted from an allogeneic mixed lymphocyte reaction. The source of this sequence is a human donor in good health; the cells came from an allogeneic mixed lymphocyte reaction. CDR3 sequence (DNA): TGTGCCAGCAGCAACCACGGGACAGGGAAATACTTC. Translated: CASSNHGTGKYF.